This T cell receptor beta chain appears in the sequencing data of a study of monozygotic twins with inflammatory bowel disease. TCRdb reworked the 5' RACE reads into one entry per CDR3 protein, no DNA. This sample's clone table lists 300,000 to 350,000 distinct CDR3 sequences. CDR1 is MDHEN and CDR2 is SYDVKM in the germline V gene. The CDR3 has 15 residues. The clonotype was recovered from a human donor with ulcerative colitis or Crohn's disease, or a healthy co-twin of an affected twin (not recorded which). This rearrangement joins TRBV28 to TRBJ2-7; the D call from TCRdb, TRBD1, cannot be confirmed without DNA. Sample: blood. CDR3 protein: CASSGVGASPTRQYF. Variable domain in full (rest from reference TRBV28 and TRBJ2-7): DVKVTQSSRYLVKRTGEKVFLECVQDMDHENMFWYRQDPGLGLRLIYFSYDVKMKEKGDIPEGYSVSREKKERFSLILESASTNQTSMYLCASSGVGASPTRQYFGPGTRLTVT.